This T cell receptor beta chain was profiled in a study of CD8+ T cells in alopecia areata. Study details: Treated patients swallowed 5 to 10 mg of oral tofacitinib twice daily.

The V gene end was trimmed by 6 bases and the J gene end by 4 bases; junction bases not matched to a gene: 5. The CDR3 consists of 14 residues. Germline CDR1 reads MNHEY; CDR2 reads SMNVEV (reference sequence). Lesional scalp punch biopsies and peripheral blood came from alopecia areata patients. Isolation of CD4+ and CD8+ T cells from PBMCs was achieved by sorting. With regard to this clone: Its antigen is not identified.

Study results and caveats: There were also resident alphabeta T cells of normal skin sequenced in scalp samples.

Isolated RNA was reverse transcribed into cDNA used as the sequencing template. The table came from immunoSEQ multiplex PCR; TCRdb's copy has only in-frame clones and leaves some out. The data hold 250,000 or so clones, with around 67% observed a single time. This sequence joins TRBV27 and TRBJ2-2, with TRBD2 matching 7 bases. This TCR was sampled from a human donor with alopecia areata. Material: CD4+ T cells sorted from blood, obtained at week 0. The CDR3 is CASSPGRGTGELFF. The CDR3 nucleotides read TGTGCCAGCAGCCCAGGGAGGGGCACCGGGGAGCTGTTTTTT.